The 27 T cell receptor beta chains in this list originate from one sample, sequenced in a study of blood T cells in healthy people across ages. The authors ran a second PCR of roughly 6 to 12 cycles using a sample-barcoded 5' primer and a J-beta primer mix. TCRdb reprocessed the 5' RACE reads via MiXCR and lists one record per CDR3 protein. The profile shows more than 650,000 distinct CDR3 sequences, 22% of them singletons. Sequencing was carried out using blood. These TCRs come from a man between 65 and 80 years old in good health.

The table lists this clonotype with a count of one. The CDR3 protein is CASSFAGRSSTDTQYF. The DNA of the CDR3 is TGCGCCAGCAGCTTCGCAGGGCGCTCTAGCACAGATACGCAGTATTTT. The gene calls are TRBV5-1 and TRBJ2-3, with D possibly matching TRBD1 (5 bases). The V and J ends lost 2 bases and 0 bases respectively, with 13 bases between them. Germline V gene lookup returns CDR1 SGHRS and CDR2 YFSETQ. This CDR3 is 16 amino acids long.

This clonotype was counted ten times or more. The V call is TRBV7-2, the J call TRBJ2-5; D unresolved. The V and J ends lost 2 bases and 2 bases respectively, with 6 bases between them. This CDR3 has 13 amino acids. CDR1 is SGHTA, CDR2 FQGNSA, per germline. Written as DNA, the CDR3 is TGTGCCAGCAGCTTACCTGCTCAAGAGACCCAGTACTTC. Translating gives CASSLPAQETQYF.

Details on this clonotype: A junction end diverges from the germline sequence, so it may reflect a read error. The chain combines TRBV11-1 with TRBJ2-5; either TRBD1 or TRBD2 may fit D (5 bases each). Germline CDR1 and CDR2: SGHAT and FQDESV (reference sequence). This CDR3 has 13 amino acids. In nucleotides, the CDR3 is TGTGCCAGCAGCAAAGGCAGGGCCGAAGAGCGGTTCTTC. Translated: CASSKGRAEERFF.

The rearrangement joins TRBV20-1 to TRBJ2-3; no clear D. Trimming pared 2 bases from V and 6 bases from J, leaving 9 bases between. The germline V gene encodes CDR1 DFQATT and CDR2 SNEGSKA (reference sequence). The CDR3 loop spans 12 amino acids. The CDR3 DNA is TGCAGTGCTAGACTTCTCCCCGATACGCAGTATTTT. This sequence encodes CSARLLPDTQYF.

This clonotype was found a few times. The V and J genes are TRBV12-3 or TRBV12-4 and TRBJ2-7; D gene unclear. The CDR3 is 10 amino acids. The V end was cut by 10 bases, the J end by 3 bases, with 7 bases between. The CDR3 loop reads CAKQYYEQYF. The CDR3 region has the DNA TGTGCCAAGCAGTACTACGAGCAGTACTTC.

This clonotype was seen a few times. One base away lies a much larger clone, so this may be a sequencing read error. The V call is TRBV29-1, the J call TRBJ1-2; D remains unclear. Germline assignment: CDR1 SQVTM and CDR2 ANQGSEA. There are 12 residues in the CDR3. V lost 4 bases to trimming and J lost 3 bases, with 9 bases between them. CDR3 DNA: TGCAGCGTTGGATCGGACGACTATGGCTACACCTTC. It yields the protein CSVGSDDYGYTF.

V and J are TRBV7-9 and TRBJ2-1; 12 bases agree with TRBD2. Germline V CDR1 and CDR2: SEHNR, FQNEAQ (reference sequence). There are 15 residues in the CDR3. With 8 bases clipped from V and 10 bases from J, the junction kept 12 bases outside the gene matches. CDR3 region: CASGPRLAGVPEQFF. The CDR3 DNA sequence: TGTGCCAGCGGCCCTAGACTAGCGGGGGTTCCCGAGCAGTTCTTC.

This clonotype was seen only a few times. The chain has TRBV2 and TRBJ2-1; D call uncertain. Looked up from germline, CDR1 is SNHLY and CDR2 is FYNNEI. This CDR3 spans 12 amino acids. V lost 3 bases and J 5 bases, leaving 5 bases between the germline ends. CDR3 region: CASSDYDNEQFF. Written as DNA, the CDR3 is TGTGCCAGCAGTGATTATGACAATGAGCAGTTCTTC.

V is TRBV20-1 and J is TRBJ2-5; 9 nucleotides match TRBD2. This CDR3 is built from 15 residues. The germline V gene encodes CDR1 DFQATT and CDR2 SNEGSKA (reference sequence). V was pared by 0 bases and J by 4 bases, with 6 bases of the junction left unmatched. CDR3 protein: CSARDGAGGLETQYF. CDR3 nucleotide sequence: TGCAGTGCTAGAGATGGAGCGGGGGGTCTAGAGACCCAGTACTTC.

The chain carries TRBV5-1 and TRBJ2-5; 7 positions agree with TRBD1. J was trimmed by 0 bases and V by 2 bases; bases with no gene match: 4. The V gene's germline CDR1 is SGHRS and CDR2 YFSETQ. CDR3 length: 15 amino acids. The CDR3 DNA is TGCGCCAGCAGCTTCTCGACAGGGTACCAAGAGACCCAGTACTTC. It is translated as CASSFSTGYQETQYF.

V gene TRBV9 combines with J gene TRBJ1-4; tentatively, D is TRBD1 (6 bases). Trimming left V 2 bases short and J 3 bases short, with 23 bases between. Germline V gives CDR1 SGDLS, CDR2 YYNGEE. The CDR3 runs 19 residues. The CDR3 sequence: CASSVGPQGFIEANEKLFF. The CDR3 nucleotides read TGTGCCAGCAGCGTGGGACCACAGGGATTTATTGAAGCTAATGAAAAACTGTTTTTT.

The chain is built from TRBV9 and TRBJ1-2, with 9 nucleotides matching TRBD1. Germline V gene data show CDR1 as SGDLS and CDR2 as YYNGEE. V trimming: 5 bases; J trimming: 6 bases; junction bases outside the gene matches: 5. This CDR3 has 13 residues. Here the CDR3 DNA reads TGTGCCAGCAGACTCGGGACAGGGCATGGCTACACCTTC. Translating it yields CASRLGTGHGYTF.

This clonotype was recorded many times. The V call is TRBV20-1, the J call TRBJ2-7, with 12 nucleotides matching TRBD1. The length of the CDR3 is 15 residues. Germline CDR1 and CDR2: DFQATT and SNEGSKA (reference sequence). Losses at the gene ends were 5 bases for V and 5 bases for J; bases not matched to a gene: 10. CDR3 nucleotide sequence: TGCAGTGCTCCCACCTCGGGACAGGGGGCCAACGAGCAGTACTTC. Translation: CSAPTSGQGANEQYF.

This clonotype was counted only a few times. The CDR3 nucleotides read TGCAGTGCTAGAGATTTGCGGGAGAGCACCTACAATGAGCAGTTCTTC. Amino acids: CSARDLRESTYNEQFF. The V call is TRBV20-1, the J call TRBJ2-1, with 7 positions matching TRBD2. From germline, CDR1 is DFQATT and CDR2 SNEGSKA (reference sequence). After removal of 0 bases from V and 2 bases from J, the junction contained 7 bases not matched to a gene. This CDR3 is 16 amino acids long.

In its sample, this clonotype was seen a few times. This chain connects TRBV29-1 to TRBJ2-5; TRBD1 is a possible D gene (5 bases). TRBJ2-7 matches the DNA end more closely, so the J call is doubtful. The CDR3 loop spans 14 amino acids. From germline, CDR1 is SQVTM and CDR2 ANQGSEA. CDR3 sequence (DNA): TGCAGCGTTGAACCGCCGACAGTAGCCTACGAGCAGTACGTC. It specifies CSVEPPTVAYEQYV.

V usage is TRBV5-1 and J usage is TRBJ2-6; D unresolved. V lost 6 bases and J lost 0, with 13 bases in between. The germline V gene encodes CDR1 SGHRS and CDR2 YFSETQ. This CDR3 is 16 amino acids long. The CDR3 DNA follows: TGCGCCAGCACCCTAAGATGGGTCTCTGGGGCCAACGTCCTGACTTTC. This sequence encodes CASTLRWVSGANVLTF.

Worth noting for this clonotype: Given a much more abundant clone one base away, this may be a read error. The chain uses TRBV20-1 and TRBJ2-1; D is perhaps TRBD1 or TRBD2 (6 bases each). CDR3 length: 13 amino acids. Germline CDR1 is DFQATT and CDR2 is SNEGSKA (reference sequence). In nucleotides, the CDR3 is TGCAGTGCTAGCGGGGGCTCCTACAATGATCAGTTCTTC. It encodes CSASGGSYNDQFF.

This clonotype occurred a few times. The junction does not match germline at one end; this may be a read error. This chain links TRBV27 with TRBJ1-4; TRBD1 is a possible D gene (5 bases). The CDR3 runs to 16 residues. From germline, CDR1 is MNHEY and CDR2 SMNVEV (reference sequence). CDR3 in amino acids: CASSLNPSGANEKLFF. Here the CDR3 DNA reads TGTGCCAGCAGTCTAAACCCCTCTGGGGCTAATGAAAAACTGTTCTTT. The entire variable domain, with the rest obtained from reference TRBV27 and TRBJ1-4, is as follows: EAQVTQNPRYLITVTGKKLTVTCSQNMNHEYMSWYRQDPGLGLRQIYYSMNVEVTDKGDVPEGYKVSRKEKRNFPLILESPSPNQTSLYFCASSLNPSGANEKLFFGSGTQLSVL.

The chain carries TRBV10-3 and TRBJ2-3; a weak D match, TRBD2 (6 bases). V was cut by 8 bases and J by 2 bases, with 11 bases left in between. CDR1 and CDR2 (germline): ENHRY, SYGVKD. CDR3 length: 13 residues. CDR3 sequence reads: CAISGATTDTQYF. For the CDR3, the DNA is TGTGCCATCTCGGGAGCCACCACAGATACGCAGTATTTT.

This clonotype was counted only a few times. This chain links TRBV12-3 or TRBV12-4 with TRBJ2-2; no firm D call. This CDR3 comprises 17 residues. V shed 10 bases and J shed 7 bases, with 28 bases lying between them. DNA for the CDR3: TGTGCCACCCCAGTTTTTCAGCGTAGGGCCCTATACGGGGAGCTGTTTTTT. It specifies CATPVFQRRALYGELFF.

This clonotype was seen a handful of times. The rearrangement joins TRBV5-1 to TRBJ2-3; tentative D call: TRBD2 (6 bases). CDR1 and CDR2 (germline): SGHRS, YFSETQ. Trimming shortened V by 1 base and J by 2 bases, and 8 bases separated the two germline ends. The CDR3 extends over 14 amino acids. The CDR3: CASSLPSVTDTQYF. For the CDR3, the DNA is TGCGCCAGCAGCTTGCCTAGCGTCACAGATACGCAGTATTTT.

This clonotype has ten or more counts. The chain employs TRBV12-3 or TRBV12-4 and TRBJ2-1, with 12 bases matching TRBD2. CDR3 size: 14 residues. V trimming: 7 bases; J trimming: 7 bases; junction bases outside the gene matches: 5. CDR3 sequence: CASNLAGGPNEQFF. The CDR3 DNA reads TGTGCCAGCAATCTAGCGGGGGGGCCGAATGAGCAGTTCTTC.

The chain couples TRBV5-1 to TRBJ1-4, with D uncertain. From germline, CDR1 is SGHRS and CDR2 YFSETQ. The CDR3 has 16 amino acids. V shed 2 bases and J shed 0 bases, with 11 bases lying between them. CDR3 DNA: TGCGCCAGCAGCTTAGGAGGGAGGTCAACTAATGAAAAACTGTTTTTT. This gives the protein CASSLGGRSTNEKLFF.

This clonotype was picked up a small number of times. The chain employs TRBV5-1 and TRBJ1-6; D not certain. Germline V CDR1 and CDR2: SGHRS, YFSETQ. Trimming shortened V by 4 bases and J by 7 bases, and 9 bases separated the two germline ends. The CDR3 has 13 amino acids. CDR3 region: CASSREGNSPLHF. The CDR3 DNA is TGCGCCAGCAGCCGTGAAGGAAATTCACCCCTCCACTTT.

The chain combines TRBV4-1 with TRBJ1-4; no reliable D call. CDR3 length: 16 amino acids. CDR1 is MGHRA and CDR2 is YSYEKL in the germline V gene. V was cut by 5 bases and J by 2 bases, with 15 bases left in between. The CDR3 nucleotides are TGCGCCAGCAGCTCAATGGCGGGAGGGACTAATGAAAAACTGTTTTTT. Translation: CASSSMAGGTNEKLFF.

Ten or more counts support this clonotype. The rearrangement joins TRBV24-1 to TRBJ2-7; 10 bases are a match to TRBD2. The CDR3 contains 17 residues. V shed 6 bases and J 1 base; nucleotides not matched to a gene: 11. CDR1 and CDR2 (germline): KGHDR, SFDVKD. The CDR3 region is CATSLTRGLAISYEQYV. The DNA of the CDR3 is TGTGCCACCAGTCTCACCCGGGGACTAGCGATTTCCTACGAGCAGTACGTC.

For this clonotype: The junction departs from the called germline gene at one end, perhaps through a read error. This chain joins TRBV20-1 and TRBJ2-1; 8 bases fit TRBD1. The CDR3 sequence is 15 residues long. Germline CDR1 reads DFQATT; CDR2 reads SNEGSKA (reference sequence). This CDR3 reads CSARARDRSYNEQFF. The CDR3 region has the DNA TGCAGTGCGAGAGCCCGGGACAGGTCCTACAATGAGCAGTTCTTC.